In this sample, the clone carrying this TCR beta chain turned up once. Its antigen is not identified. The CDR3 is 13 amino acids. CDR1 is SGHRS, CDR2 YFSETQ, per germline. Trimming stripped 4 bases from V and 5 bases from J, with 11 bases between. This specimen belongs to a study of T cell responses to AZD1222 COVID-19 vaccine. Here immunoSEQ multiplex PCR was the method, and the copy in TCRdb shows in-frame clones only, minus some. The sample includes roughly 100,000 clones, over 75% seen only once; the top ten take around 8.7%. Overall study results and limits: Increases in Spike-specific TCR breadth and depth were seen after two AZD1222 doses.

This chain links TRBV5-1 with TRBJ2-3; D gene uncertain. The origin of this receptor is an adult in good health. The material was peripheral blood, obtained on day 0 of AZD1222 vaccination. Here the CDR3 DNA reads TGCGCCAGCAGCCCTAATGTTGGAGATACGCAGTATTTT. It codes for CASSPNVGDTQYF.